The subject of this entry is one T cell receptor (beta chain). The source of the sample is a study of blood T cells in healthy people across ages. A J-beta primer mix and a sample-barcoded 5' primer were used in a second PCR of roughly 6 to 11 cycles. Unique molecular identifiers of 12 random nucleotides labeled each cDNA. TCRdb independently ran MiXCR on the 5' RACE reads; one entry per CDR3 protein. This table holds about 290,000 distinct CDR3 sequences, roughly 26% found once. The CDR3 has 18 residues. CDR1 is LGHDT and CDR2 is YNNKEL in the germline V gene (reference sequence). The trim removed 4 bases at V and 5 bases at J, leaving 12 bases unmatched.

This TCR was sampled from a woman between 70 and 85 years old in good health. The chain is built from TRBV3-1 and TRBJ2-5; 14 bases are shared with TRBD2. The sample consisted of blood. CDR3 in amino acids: CASSPIRTSGGRTETQYF. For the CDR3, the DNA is TGTGCCAGCAGCCCAATAAGGACTAGCGGGGGGAGGACGGAGACCCAGTACTTC.